The TCR beta chain under discussion was sequenced for a study of blood T cell repertoires in COVID-19. Study overall: From the United States, Italy and Spain came samples of acute and convalescent COVID-19. PBMCs, B-cell-depleted T cells, or T cells provided the cDNA or gDNA that made up the material.

The length of the CDR3 is 16 residues. With V trimmed by 0 bases and J by 5 bases, 10 bases remained unmatched. The germline CDR1 and CDR2 sequences are SGDLS and YYNGEE. It was during active infection that Seattle patients were enrolled and then longitudinally followed. In the study's own analysis: Reference gene primers were amplified, and this amplification served to estimate nucleated cell counts. Here immunoSEQ multiplex PCR was the method, and the copy in TCRdb shows in-frame clones only, minus some. The V and J calls and clone size were taken over from that table, and D and trimming were inferred from the DNA. The sample includes around 300,000 clones, roughly 90% of them seen just once. This clone was detected only once.

This chain uses TRBV9 with TRBJ2-7, with 8 bases that match TRBD2. Sequencing was carried out using peripheral blood. This clonotype originated in a woman between 65 and 79 years old with COVID-19, enrolled during active disease. CDR3 residues: CASSVGVPGGRDEQYF. The CDR3, as DNA: TGTGCCAGCAGCGTAGGTGTCCCGGGGGGGCGCGACGAGCAGTACTTC. Full variable domain (remainder filled in from reference TRBV9 and TRBJ2-7): DSGVTQTPKHLITATGQRVTLRCSPRSGDLSVYWYQQSLDQGLQFLIQYYNGEERAKGNILERFSAQQFPDLHSELNLSSLELGDSALYFCASSVGVPGGRDEQYFGPGTRLTVT.